Sequencing of this T cell receptor (beta chain) was carried out in a study of shared T cell receptors in the human thymus. From germline, CDR1 is SGHDN and CDR2 FVKESK. V was pared by 1 base and J by 0 bases, with 0 bases of the junction left unmatched. The CDR3 contains 14 residues. Some clones are missing from TCRdb's copy, which holds only in-frame ones; the method was immunoSEQ multiplex PCR. The data show roughly 560,000 clones, about 84% seen once. This sample was shared with a second study, whose subject was human thymus T cells. This second study notes: Thymic material originated from resections removed in the course of corrective heart surgery.

Specimen: thymocytes. The chain employs TRBV14 and TRBJ2-7; 7 bases match TRBD1. This TCR derives from a boy less than two years old with a congenital heart defect. The CDR3 here is CASSQGTGSYEQYF. The CDR3 coding sequence is TGTGCCAGCAGCCAAGGGACAGGCTCCTACGAGCAGTACTTC. Variable domain in full (rest from reference TRBV14 and TRBJ2-7): EAGVTQFPSHSVIEKGQTVTLRCDPISGHDNLYWYRRVMGKEIKFLLHFVKESKQDESGMPNNRFLAERTGGTYSTLKVQPAELEDSGVYFCASSQGTGSYEQYFGPGTRLTVT.